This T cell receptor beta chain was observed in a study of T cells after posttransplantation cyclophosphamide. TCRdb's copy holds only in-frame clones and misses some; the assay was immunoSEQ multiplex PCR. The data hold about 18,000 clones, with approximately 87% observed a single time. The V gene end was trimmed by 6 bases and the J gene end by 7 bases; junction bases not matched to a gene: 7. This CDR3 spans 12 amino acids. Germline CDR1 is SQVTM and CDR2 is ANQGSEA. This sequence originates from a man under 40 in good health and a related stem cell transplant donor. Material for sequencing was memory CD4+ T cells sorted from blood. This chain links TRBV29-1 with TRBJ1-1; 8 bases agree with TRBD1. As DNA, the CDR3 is TGCAGCGTCGCCTCAGGGGGCCTTGAAGCTTTCTTT. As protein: CSVASGGLEAFF.